Included here is one T cell receptor beta chain sequence, with context. Its antigen is not identified. Both 60 Vbeta primers and 13 Jbeta primers went into the PCR. Libraries were prepared by immunoSEQ multiplex PCR; TCRdb keeps only in-frame clonotypes and omits some of them. The repertoire holds about 100,000 clones, with around four fifths as singletons. This record belongs to a study of cytomegalovirus exposure and HLA in healthy donors. Broader study findings: The study found most TCR sequences rare, yet found some public TCRs in many donors. In a later analysis, donors in an Asian-associated ancestry cluster reportedly had fewer N-insertions in productive TCRs than the cohort mean.

This CDR3 has 16 residues. Source material: PBMCs. The chain links TRBV21-1 to TRBJ2-7; TRBD2, the table's D call, was not compared with the DNA. TRBV21-1 is a listed pseudogene. The receptor was derived from a man aged 40-50 years in good health and CMV-seropositive. CDR3 residues: CASSTKANSGSCEQYF. CDR3 bases: TGTGCCAGCAGCACCAAAGCTAATAGCGGGAGTTGCGAGCAGTACTTC.